A selection of T cell receptor beta chains follows, all from one sample in a study of cytomegalovirus exposure and HLA in healthy donors. Produced via immunoSEQ multiplex PCR; TCRdb's table is partial and in-frame only. The sample has under 200,000 clones; around 80% are singletons. Sequenced material: PBMCs. The receptors shown here come from a middle-aged woman in good health and CMV-seronegative. Each CDR3 is given with its conserved first and last residue. A D gene is named only where the DNA matches it firmly. Size is stated for part of the rows, as once, few or many counts, or as a class when the clone is expanded.

J: TRBJ2-7
size: -
V: TRBV27
D: -
DNA: TGTGCCAGCAGTGCCTCCGGACAGATAACCACCTACGAGCAGTACTTC
CDR3: CASSASGQITTYEQYF

J: TRBJ1-1
size: -
V: TRBV30
D: -
DNA: TGTGCCCAAGCGGGGGCGGAGTGGACTGAAGCTTTCTTT
CDR3: CAQAGAEWTEAFF

J: TRBJ1-2
size: -
V: TRBV5-1
D: TRBD1
DNA: TGCGCCAGCAGCGAAACCGGGACAGCTAACTATGGCTACACCTTC
CDR3: CASSETGTANYGYTF

J: TRBJ1-1
size: -
V: TRBV6-1
D: -
DNA: TGTGCCAGCAGCCTTGAAGCTTTCTTT
CDR3: CASSLEAFF

J: TRBJ1-6
size: -
V: TRBV25-1
D: TRBD1
DNA: TGTGCCAGCGGGTCGACAGGGGGAAATTCACCCCTCCACTTT
CDR3: CASGSTGGNSPLHF

J: TRBJ1-3
size: -
V: TRBV11-3
D: -
DNA: TGTGCCAGCAGCTTAGAATCGACAGGAAACACCATATATTTT
CDR3: CASSLESTGNTIYF

J: TRBJ1-2
size: -
V: TRBV28
D: -
DNA: TGTGCCAGCAGTCCCACGTTTGCAGGGCGGGAGGGCTACACCTTC
CDR3: CASSPTFAGREGYTF

J: TRBJ1-2
size: -
V: TRBV25-1
D: TRBD1
DNA: TGTGCCAGCAGTGAATCCGGGACAGTTCGTCACACCTTC
CDR3: CASSESGTVRHTF

J: TRBJ2-1
size: -
V: TRBV5-4
D: -
DNA: TGTGCCAGCAGCTTGGGTCCGAGTGAGCAGTTCTTC
CDR3: CASSLGPSEQFF

J: TRBJ2-1
size: -
V: TRBV29-1
D: TRBD2
DNA: TGCAGCGGACTAGCGCCAGACTCCTACAATGAGCAGTTCTTC
CDR3: CSGLAPDSYNEQFF

J: TRBJ2-2
size: -
V: TRBV6-5
D: TRBD1
DNA: TGTGCCAGCCAGACAGGGACGAACACCGGGGAGCTGTTTTTT
CDR3: CASQTGTNTGELFF

J: TRBJ2-7
size: -
V: TRBV4-2
D: TRBD2
DNA: TGTGCCAGCAGCCAAGAGTCTAGCGGGGGCTACGAGCAGTACTTC
CDR3: CASSQESSGGYEQYF

J: TRBJ1-5
size: -
V: TRBV10-3
D: TRBD1
DNA: TGTGCCATCAGGGGGGACAGGGAGGGTCAGCCCCAGCATTTT
CDR3: CAIRGDREGQPQHF

J: TRBJ2-1
size: -
V: TRBV5-1
D: TRBD1
DNA: TGCGCCAGCACGGGAAACAGGGGGCGCGCGAATGAGCAGTTCTTC
CDR3: CASTGNRGRANEQFF

J: TRBJ2-1
size: -
V: TRBV6-6
D: TRBD1
DNA: TGTGCCAGCAGTCCGACAGGGTACGACAATGAGCAGTTCTTC
CDR3: CASSPTGYDNEQFF

J: TRBJ1-6
size: few
V: TRBV5-6
D: TRBD1
DNA: TGTGCCAGCAGCGCGACAGGGGGCGATAATTCACCCCTCCACTTT
CDR3: CASSATGGDNSPLHF

J: TRBJ2-5
size: -
V: TRBV6-5
D: TRBD2
DNA: TGTGCCAGCACCGCGACTAGCGGAGAGACCCAGTACTTC
CDR3: CASTATSGETQYF

J: TRBJ1-5
size: -
V: TRBV30
D: TRBD1
DNA: TGTGCCTGGAGGGAACAGGGGGCGAATCAGCCCCAGCATTTT
CDR3: CAWREQGANQPQHF

J: TRBJ1-2
size: -
V: TRBV14
D: -
DNA: TGTGCCAGCAGCTCTGGGGCCAGCTATGGCTACACCTTC
CDR3: CASSSGASYGYTF

J: TRBJ2-7
size: -
V: TRBV15
D: TRBD1
DNA: TGTGCCACCAGCAGGACGGACAGGATCCTGAATGTTAGGGGTTACGAGCAGTACTTC
CDR3: CATSRTDRILNVRGYEQYF

J: TRBJ2-2
size: -
V: TRBV19
D: -
DNA: TGTGCCAGTAGTATGAGGCAGGGGAACACCGGGGAGCTGTTTTTT
CDR3: CASSMRQGNTGELFF

J: TRBJ2-1
size: -
V: TRBV7-3
D: TRBD1
DNA: TGTGCCAGCAGCCCACAGAGGGGACAGGCCAATGAGCAGTTCTTC
CDR3: CASSPQRGQANEQFF

J: TRBJ2-3
size: -
V: TRBV7-2
D: -
DNA: TGTGCCAGCAGCTTAGTCGGGAGATATACGCAGTATTTT
CDR3: CASSLVGRYTQYF

J: TRBJ1-1
size: few
V: TRBV30
D: -
DNA: TGTGCTAGGAAGGGGCGGTCGAACACTGAAGCTTTCTTT
CDR3: CARKGRSNTEAFF

J: TRBJ2-1
size: -
V: TRBV9
D: TRBD1
DNA: TGTGCCAGCAGCTCCGCTACAGGGGACGGGAAGTTCTTC
CDR3: CASSSATGDGKFF

J: TRBJ1-3
size: -
V: TRBV11-3
D: -
DNA: TGTGCCAGCAGCTCCGGCGGCGGGGGGGTCCTTTCTGGAAACACCATATATTTT
CDR3: CASSSGGGGVLSGNTIYF

J: TRBJ1-3
size: -
V: TRBV5-4
D: -
DNA: TGTGCCAGCAGCTCGGGGGCTGGAAACACCATATATTTT
CDR3: CASSSGAGNTIYF

J: TRBJ1-2
size: -
V: TRBV30
D: -
DNA: TGTGCCCGCCTTGGGCCTCCCGAAGGCTATGGCTACACCTTC
CDR3: CARLGPPEGYGYTF

J: TRBJ1-1
size: once
V: TRBV7-9
D: -
DNA: TGTTCCAGCAGCTTAGTGGGAGGGAACACTGAAGCTTTCTTT
CDR3: CSSSLVGGNTEAFF

J: TRBJ2-1
size: -
V: TRBV2
D: -
DNA: TGTGCCAGCAGACAGGGTTCCCATGAGCAGTTCTTC
CDR3: CASRQGSHEQFF

J: TRBJ1-1
size: -
V: TRBV7-9
D: TRBD1
DNA: TGTGCCACCTCACAGGGGGCAACTGAAGCTTTCTTT
CDR3: CATSQGATEAFF

J: TRBJ2-1
size: -
V: TRBV4-3
D: TRBD2
DNA: TGCGCCAGCAGCCAAGCGGGAGGTTTTGGCAATGAGCAGTTCTTC
CDR3: CASSQAGGFGNEQFF

J: TRBJ2-3
size: -
V: TRBV5-1
D: TRBD2
DNA: TGCGCCAGCAGCGCATATCAGACGGGACTAGTGATAGGCACAGATACGCAGTATTTT
CDR3: CASSAYQTGLVIGTDTQYF

J: TRBJ1-2
size: few
V: TRBV30
D: -
DNA: TGTGCCTGGTACGACAGCCACTATGGCTACACCTTC
CDR3: CAWYDSHYGYTF

J: TRBJ2-1
size: -
V: TRBV7-3
D: -
DNA: TGTGCCAGCAGCTTAGGGGAGGGGGACGGTAAGCAGTTCTTC
CDR3: CASSLGEGDGKQFF

J: TRBJ1-1
size: -
V: TRBV20-1
D: -
DNA: TGCAGTGCTAGAGCGGGGGGGGAGGCTTTCTTT
CDR3: CSARAGGEAFF

J: TRBJ1-5
size: -
V: TRBV28
D: -
DNA: TGTGCCAGCACCCCAGCCGGGAGCAATCAGCCCCAGCATTTT
CDR3: CASTPAGSNQPQHF

J: TRBJ1-5
size: -
V: TRBV5-6
D: TRBD1
DNA: TGTGCCAGCAGCTTTCAAACAGGGGGCGCGTGGCAGCCCCAGCATTTT
CDR3: CASSFQTGGAWQPQHF

J: TRBJ2-3
size: -
V: TRBV9
D: TRBD2
DNA: TGTGCCAGCAGCGTAGCGGGCGGGGGGGCCGATACGCAGTATTTT
CDR3: CASSVAGGGADTQYF

J: TRBJ2-7
size: -
V: TRBV5-4
D: TRBD2
DNA: TGTGCCAGCAGCTTCGGTACTAGCGAGACCTACGAGCAGTACTTC
CDR3: CASSFGTSETYEQYF

J: TRBJ2-7
size: -
V: TRBV9
D: -
DNA: TGTGCCAGCAGCGTAGCCAGCGGACCCTCCTACGAGCAGTACTTC
CDR3: CASSVASGPSYEQYF

J: TRBJ2-1
size: -
V: TRBV18
D: -
DNA: TGTGCCAGCTCACCGGGAGGCAATGAGCAGTTCTTC
CDR3: CASSPGGNEQFF

J: TRBJ2-2
size: -
V: TRBV9
D: TRBD1
DNA: TGTGCCAGCGACAGGGGCTACACCGGGGAGCTGTTTTTT
CDR3: CASDRGYTGELFF

J: TRBJ2-3
size: -
V: TRBV6-5
D: -
DNA: TGTGCCAGCAGTTTCTCCTTCACAGATACGCAGTATTTT
CDR3: CASSFSFTDTQYF

J: TRBJ2-5
size: -
V: TRBV5-1
D: -
DNA: TGCGCCAGCAGCCCTTCTGGAGGGGGCTTCGGAGAGACCCAGTACTTC
CDR3: CASSPSGGGFGETQYF

J: TRBJ2-1
size: once
V: TRBV30
D: -
DNA: TGTGCCTGGAGTGTACTAGCAGAGGTCAATGAGCAGTTCTTC
CDR3: CAWSVLAEVNEQFF